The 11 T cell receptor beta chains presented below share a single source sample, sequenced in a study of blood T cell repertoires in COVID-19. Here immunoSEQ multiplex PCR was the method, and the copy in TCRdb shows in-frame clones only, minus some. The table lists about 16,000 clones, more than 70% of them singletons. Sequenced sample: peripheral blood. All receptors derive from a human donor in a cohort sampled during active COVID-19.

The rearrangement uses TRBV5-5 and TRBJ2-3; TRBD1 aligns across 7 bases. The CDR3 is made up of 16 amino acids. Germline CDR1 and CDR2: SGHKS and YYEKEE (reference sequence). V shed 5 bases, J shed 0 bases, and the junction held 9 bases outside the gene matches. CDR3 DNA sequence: TGTGCCAGCAGAGGCTCTGGGGGACAGAGCACAGATACGCAGTATTTT. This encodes CASRGSGGQSTDTQYF.

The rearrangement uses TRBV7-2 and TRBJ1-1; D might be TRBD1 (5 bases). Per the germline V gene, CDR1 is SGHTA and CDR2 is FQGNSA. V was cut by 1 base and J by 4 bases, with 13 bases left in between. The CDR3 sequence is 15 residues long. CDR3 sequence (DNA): TGTGCCAGCAGCTTAGGGGGCGCGGGGGGCACTGAAGCTTTCTTT. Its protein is CASSLGGAGGTEAFF. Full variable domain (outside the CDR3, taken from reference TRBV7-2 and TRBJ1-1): GAGVSQSPSNKVTEKGKDVELRCDPISGHTALYWYRQSLGQGLEFLIYFQGNSAPDKSGLPSDRFSAERTGGSVSTLTIQRTQQEDSAVYLCASSLGGAGGTEAFFGQGTRLTVV.

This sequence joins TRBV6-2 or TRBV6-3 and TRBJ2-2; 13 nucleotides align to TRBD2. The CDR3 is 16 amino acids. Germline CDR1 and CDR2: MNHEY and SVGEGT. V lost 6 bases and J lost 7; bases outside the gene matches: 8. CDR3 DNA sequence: TGTGCCAGCAGCCACGGGACTAGCGGGGTGGTCGGGGAGCTGTTTTTT. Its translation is CASSHGTSGVVGELFF.

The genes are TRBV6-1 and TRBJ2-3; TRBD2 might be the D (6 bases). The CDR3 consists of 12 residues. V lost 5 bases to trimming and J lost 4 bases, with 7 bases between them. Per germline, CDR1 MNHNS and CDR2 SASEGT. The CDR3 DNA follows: TGTGCCAGCAGTTCGGGGGCAGATACGCAGTATTTT. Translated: CASSSGADTQYF.

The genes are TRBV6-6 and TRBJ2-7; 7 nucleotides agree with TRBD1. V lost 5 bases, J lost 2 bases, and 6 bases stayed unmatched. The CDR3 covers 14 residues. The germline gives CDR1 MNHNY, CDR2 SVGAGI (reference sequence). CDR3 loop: CASSATGPPYEQYF. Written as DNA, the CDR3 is TGTGCCAGCAGTGCGACAGGGCCGCCCTACGAGCAGTACTTC.

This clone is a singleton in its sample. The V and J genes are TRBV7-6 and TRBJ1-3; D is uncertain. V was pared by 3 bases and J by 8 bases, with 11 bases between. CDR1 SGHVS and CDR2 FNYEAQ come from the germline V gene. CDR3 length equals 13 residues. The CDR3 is CASSFLRGDTIYF. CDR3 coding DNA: TGTGCCAGCAGCTTTCTCCGGGGAGACACCATATATTTT.

CDR3 sequence reads: CAWSVGGGPTDTQYF. CDR3 nucleotide sequence: TGTGCCTGGAGTGTCGGCGGGGGGCCCACAGATACGCAGTATTTT. V is TRBV30 and J is TRBJ2-3, with TRBD2 matching over 8 bases. The CDR3 totals 15 residues. The germline V gene has CDR1 GTSNPN and CDR2 SVGIG (reference sequence). J was trimmed by 2 bases and V by 0 bases; bases with no gene match: 4.

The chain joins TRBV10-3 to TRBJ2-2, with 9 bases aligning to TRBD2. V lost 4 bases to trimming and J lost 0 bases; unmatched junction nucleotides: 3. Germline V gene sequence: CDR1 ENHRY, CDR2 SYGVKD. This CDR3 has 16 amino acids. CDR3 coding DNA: TGTGCCATCAGTGGTAGCGGGGGCGCGAACACCGGGGAGCTGTTTTTT. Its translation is CAISGSGGANTGELFF.

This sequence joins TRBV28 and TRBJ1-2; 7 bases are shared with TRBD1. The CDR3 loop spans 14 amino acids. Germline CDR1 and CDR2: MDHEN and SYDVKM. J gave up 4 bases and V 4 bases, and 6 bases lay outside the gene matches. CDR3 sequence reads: CASSYIDRVYGYTF. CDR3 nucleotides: TGTGCCAGCAGTTACATTGACAGGGTCTATGGCTACACCTTC.

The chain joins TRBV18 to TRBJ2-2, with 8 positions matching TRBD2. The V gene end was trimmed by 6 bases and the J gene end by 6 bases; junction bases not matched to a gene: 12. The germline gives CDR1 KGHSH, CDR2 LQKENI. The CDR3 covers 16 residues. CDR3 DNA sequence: TGTGCCAGCTCTCCTTTAGCGGGGTCGAGTGCCGGGGAGCTGTTTTTT. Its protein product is CASSPLAGSSAGELFF.

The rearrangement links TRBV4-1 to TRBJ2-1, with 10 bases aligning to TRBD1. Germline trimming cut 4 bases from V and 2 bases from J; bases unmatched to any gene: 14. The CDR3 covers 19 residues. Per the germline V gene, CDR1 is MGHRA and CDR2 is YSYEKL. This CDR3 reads CASSPRIATGTGAYNEQFF. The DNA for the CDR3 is TGCGCCAGCAGCCCCCGCATAGCTACCGGGACAGGGGCCTACAATGAGCAGTTCTTC.